One sample yielded the 26 T cell receptor beta chains listed below, sequenced in a study of blood T cell repertoires in COVID-19. Sequencing used immunoSEQ multiplex PCR; TCRdb keeps in-frame clones, though not all of them. The sample lists 90,000 to 110,000 clones; approximately 72% were seen once. The sequenced sample was peripheral blood. The receptor source for this set is a woman aged 70-85 years with acute or convalescent COVID-19.

The chain employs TRBV2 and TRBJ2-5; 7 bases map to TRBD2. The CDR3 spans 14 residues. The J segment lost 2 bases and the V segment lost 5 bases, leaving 5 bases of the junction unmatched. Germline assignment: CDR1 SNHLY and CDR2 FYNNEI. CDR3 region: CASSRPGLQETQYF. In DNA, the CDR3 is TGTGCCAGCAGTAGACCGGGACTACAAGAGACCCAGTACTTC.

The chain uses TRBV3-1 (or the pseudogene TRBV3-2) and TRBJ1-6, with unresolved D. The CDR3 consists of 16 residues. Trimming left V 0 bases short and J 4 bases short, with 10 bases between. CDR1 and CDR2 from the germline V gene are LGHDT and YNNKEL (reference sequence). CDR3 region: CASSQELPGYNSPLHF. The CDR3 DNA reads as TGTGCCAGCAGCCAAGAACTCCCGGGATATAATTCACCCCTCCACTTT.

The rearrangement joins TRBV24-1 to TRBJ2-3; maybe TRBD1 (6 bases). Trimming stripped 4 bases from V and 4 bases from J, with 14 bases between. Looked up from germline, CDR1 is KGHDR and CDR2 is SFDVKD. The CDR3 loop spans 15 amino acids. The CDR3 loop is CATSEGQGIPDTQYF. The CDR3 nucleotides read TGTGCCACCAGTGAAGGGCAGGGGATTCCAGATACGCAGTATTTT.

The V and J genes are TRBV19 and TRBJ1-5; tentative D call: TRBD1 (5 bases). CDR3 length: 14 amino acids. Germline V lookup: CDR1 LNHDA, CDR2 SQIVND (reference sequence). Between the trimmed V and J ends, which lost 5 bases and 4 bases, there was a span of 12 bases. The CDR3 region is CASSPGGENQPQHF. CDR3 DNA: TGTGCCAGTAGTCCTGGGGGGGAAAATCAGCCCCAGCATTTT.

V usage is TRBV7-2 and J usage is TRBJ2-5; 7 bases agree with TRBD2. The V segment lost 6 bases and the J segment 5 bases; nucleotides outside the gene matches: 6. The CDR3 runs 13 residues. Germline V gene data show CDR1 as SGHTA and CDR2 as FQGNSA. CDR3: CASSRGGMETQYF. As DNA, the CDR3 is TGTGCCAGCAGTCGCGGGGGAATGGAGACCCAGTACTTC.

The sample holds one count of this clone. This chain joins TRBV6-5 and TRBJ1-2; the match to TRBD1 covers 7 bases. The CDR3 spans 14 residues. The V and J ends lost 6 bases and 5 bases, in that order; junction bases with no gene match: 9. Germline loops: CDR1 MNHEY, CDR2 SVGAGI. CDR3 sequence reads: CASRGTDQGYGYTF. CDR3 coding DNA: TGTGCCAGCAGGGGGACAGACCAGGGTTATGGCTACACCTTC.

V gene TRBV19 combines with J gene TRBJ2-1; possibly TRBD1 for D (5 bases). Trimming took 3 bases from V and 0 from J, leaving 12 bases between them. Germline assignment: CDR1 LNHDA and CDR2 SQIVND (reference sequence). The CDR3 loop spans 16 amino acids. The CDR3 region has the DNA TGTGCCAGTAGTATCGACAGCTCGAGCTCCTACAATGAGCAGTTCTTC. This codes for CASSIDSSSSYNEQFF.

This clone was recorded only once. The CDR3 loop reads CASSQDGTRNYGYTF. Written as DNA, the CDR3 is TGCGCCAGCAGCCAAGACGGTACTAGGAACTATGGCTACACCTTC. The chain employs TRBV4-3 and TRBJ1-2; D gene unclear. Trimming removed 0 bases at V and 2 bases at J, with 10 bases between. Germline V gene lookup returns CDR1 LGHNA and CDR2 YSLEER. This CDR3 has 15 residues.

The rearrangement links TRBV19 to TRBJ1-4, with TRBD1 matching 9 bases. Germline CDR1 reads LNHDA; CDR2 reads SQIVND (reference sequence). The CDR3 loop spans 16 amino acids. V lost 7 bases, J lost 5 bases, and 11 bases stayed unmatched. CDR3 nucleotides: TGTGCCAGTAAAGAACTCGGGACAGGGTCGAATGAAAAACTGTTTTTT. Amino acids: CASKELGTGSNEKLFF.

Here the CDR3 reads CASSFRGSSVNTEAFF. The CDR3 DNA reads TGTGCCAGCAGCTTTAGGGGGTCAAGTGTGAACACTGAAGCTTTCTTT. This sequence joins TRBV7-8 and TRBJ1-1; maybe TRBD1 (6 bases). The CDR3 length is 16 residues. V lost 3 bases and J 0 bases, leaving 14 bases between the germline ends. Germline V gives CDR1 SGHVS, CDR2 FQNEAQ.

At least ten counts were recorded for this clone. The chain combines TRBV7-9 with TRBJ2-7; D is perhaps TRBD2 (5 bases). The V end was cut by 5 bases, the J end by 0 bases, with 11 bases between. CDR1 and CDR2 from the germline V gene are SEHNR and FQNEAQ (reference sequence). The CDR3 length is 14 residues. The CDR3 nucleotides are TGTGCCAGCAGCCCGCCGGGGAGCTCCTACGAGCAGTACTTC. It is translated as CASSPPGSSYEQYF.

The CDR3 DNA reads TGTGCCAGCAGCCCATACCAAGACAGGGTAGAAACTGAAGCTTTCTTT. It yields the protein CASSPYQDRVETEAFF. The gene calls are TRBV5-8 and TRBJ1-1; 7 nucleotides align to TRBD1. This CDR3 contains 16 residues. V shed 4 bases and J 5 bases; nucleotides not matched to a gene: 14. Germline assignment: CDR1 SGHTS and CDR2 YDEGEE. The entire variable domain, with the rest obtained from reference TRBV5-8 and TRBJ1-1, is as follows: EAGVTQSPTHLIKTRGQQATLRCSPISGHTSVYWYQQALGLGLQFLLWYDEGEERNRGNFPPRFSGRQFPNYSSELNVNALELEDSALYLCASSPYQDRVETEAFFGQGTRLTVV.

This clone has ten or more counts. The chain links TRBV4-3 to TRBJ1-2; D gene unclear. V lost 1 base and J 6 bases, leaving 12 bases between the germline ends. The CDR3 runs to 14 residues. Germline V lookup: CDR1 LGHNA, CDR2 YSLEER. The CDR3 reads CASSQGRGGDGYTF. CDR3 nucleotides: TGCGCCAGCAGCCAAGGTCGGGGAGGAGATGGCTACACCTTC.

The rearrangement uses TRBV13 and TRBJ2-7; 7 positions match TRBD2. This CDR3 contains 14 residues. V lost 5 bases to trimming and J lost 4 bases; unmatched junction nucleotides: 8. Germline CDR1 PRHDT, CDR2 FYEKMQ (reference sequence). The CDR3, as DNA: TGTGCCAGCAGCGCCCAAGCGGGGCCGTACGAGCAGTACTTC. The encoded protein is CASSAQAGPYEQYF. Complete variable domain (other parts from reference TRBV13 and TRBJ2-7): AAGVIQSPRHLIKEKRETATLKCYPIPRHDTVYWYQQGPGQDPQFLISFYEKMQSDKGSIPDRFSAQQFSDYHSELNMSSLELGDSALYFCASSAQAGPYEQYFGPGTRLTVT.

This rearrangement joins TRBV27 to TRBJ2-3; 7 bases are a match to TRBD1. The CDR3 covers 15 residues. The ends lost 5 bases at V and 3 bases at J; junction bases unmatched: 8. Germline assignment: CDR1 MNHEY and CDR2 SMNVEV (reference sequence). The CDR3 DNA reads TGTGCCAGCAGTCAAAACGACAGGGTGACAGATACGCAGTATTTT. It yields the protein CASSQNDRVTDTQYF.

The V gene is TRBV6-1, the J gene TRBJ2-1, with a possible D match to TRBD2 (5 bases). This CDR3 comprises 15 residues. Germline assignment: CDR1 MNHNS and CDR2 SASEGT. V was cut by 3 bases and J by 9 bases, with 18 bases left in between. CDR3 region: CASSELGKGRGEQFF. In DNA form, the CDR3 reads TGTGCCAGCAGTGAGTTGGGGAAGGGTCGGGGTGAGCAGTTCTTC.

The sample holds one count of this clone. V usage is TRBV11-2 and J usage is TRBJ1-2; D is undetermined. Germline CDR1 reads SGHAT; CDR2 reads FQNNGV. The CDR3 totals 13 residues. Trimming shortened V by 1 base and J by 2 bases, and 5 bases separated the two germline ends. The DNA of the CDR3 is TGTGCCAGCAGCTTAGCGGGGAACTATGGCTACACCTTC. Translation gives CASSLAGNYGYTF. The full variable domain, in which reference TRBV11-2 and TRBJ1-2 provide the parts outside the CDR3, is EAGVAQSPRYKIIEKRQSVAFWCNPISGHATLYWYQQILGQGPKLLIQFQNNGVVDDSQLPKDRFSAERLKGVDSTLKIQPAKLEDSAVYLCASSLAGNYGYTFGSGTRLTVV.

V and J are TRBV25-1 and TRBJ1-3; unclear D gene. The CDR3 has 14 residues. The V end was cut by 4 bases, the J end by 0 bases, with 7 bases between. The germline V gene has CDR1 MGHDK and CDR2 SYGVNS. As DNA, the CDR3 is TGTGCCAGCAGTGGATTCAGCTCTGGAAACACCATATATTTT. Protein product: CASSGFSSGNTIYF.

In this sample, this clone turned up many times. The chain is built from TRBV9 and TRBJ1-2; weak D call: TRBD1 (5 bases). This CDR3 is 11 amino acids long. Trimming took off 3 bases at V and 11 bases at J, with 11 bases between the two ends. The germline V gene encodes CDR1 SGDLS and CDR2 YYNGEE. The CDR3: CASSALGAYTF. CDR3 bases: TGTGCCAGCAGCGCTTTAGGGGCGTACACCTTC.

This clone has a single count. This chain links TRBV21-1 with TRBJ2-1; no check of the table's D call, TRBD1, against the DNA was made. TRBV21-1 is tagged as a pseudogene. CDR3 length equals 13 residues. The CDR3: CASQRQIYNEQFF. The CDR3 DNA is TGTGCCAGCCAGAGACAGATATACAATGAGCAGTTCTTC.

The rearrangement links TRBV29-1 to TRBJ2-2; 9 positions match TRBD1. V trimming: 7 bases; J trimming: 5 bases; junction bases outside the gene matches: 11. The CDR3 has 15 residues. CDR1 is SQVTM, CDR2 ANQGSEA, per germline. CDR3 sequence (DNA): TGCAGCGGCAAGCTTCCGGGACAGGGAACCGGGGAGCTGTTTTTT. Translated: CSGKLPGQGTGELFF.

The V gene is TRBV19, the J gene TRBJ2-7; possibly TRBD2 for D (5 bases). Germline assignment: CDR1 LNHDA and CDR2 SQIVND (reference sequence). Trimming took off 2 bases at V and 1 base at J, with 18 bases between the two ends. The CDR3 is 17 amino acids. The DNA of the CDR3 is TGTGCCAGTAGTATAACGGGTGAGAGCGGCTCTTCCTACGAGCAGTACTTC. Residues: CASSITGESGSSYEQYF.

This clone has more than one count but fewer than ten. The chain joins TRBV6-5 to TRBJ2-1; D is possibly TRBD1 (6 bases). Trimming left V 5 bases short and J 6 bases short, with 11 bases between. CDR1 is MNHEY, CDR2 SVGAGI, per germline. This CDR3 spans 13 amino acids. The CDR3 region is CASSPQGLNEQFF. The DNA for the CDR3 is TGTGCCAGCAGTCCCCAGGGGCTCAATGAGCAGTTCTTC.

This chain links TRBV6-5 with TRBJ2-7; D unresolved. V shed 4 bases and J shed 2 bases, with 9 bases lying between them. Germline-derived CDR1 and CDR2 are MNHEY and SVGAGI. This CDR3 is 13 amino acids long. The CDR3 sequence is CASSSAATYEQYF. The CDR3 region has the DNA TGTGCCAGCAGTTCGGCGGCCACCTACGAGCAGTACTTC.

This clone was detected a few times. Other DNA sequences in the sample encode the same CDR3. The chain has TRBV5-1 and TRBJ1-1; 7 bases are a match to TRBD1. Germline V gene lookup returns CDR1 SGHRS and CDR2 YFSETQ. The CDR3 is made up of 14 amino acids. The V segment lost 4 bases and the J segment 1 base; nucleotides outside the gene matches: 4. The chain's CDR3 is CASSSQGGNTEAFF. The CDR3 DNA is TGCGCCAGCAGCAGTCAGGGGGGGAACACTGAAGCTTTCTTT.

This clone was seen a few times. Other DNA sequences in the same sample also yield this CDR3. V usage is TRBV2 and J usage is TRBJ1-3; D remains unclear. Deletions cut 3 bases from V and 4 bases from J, with 4 bases between. Germline V gene sequence: CDR1 SNHLY, CDR2 FYNNEI. The CDR3 covers 12 residues. CDR3 in amino acids: CASSERGNTIYF. The CDR3 DNA is TGTGCCAGCAGTGAGCGCGGAAACACCATATATTTT. The full variable domain, completed using reference TRBV2 and TRBJ1-3, is EPEVTQTPSHQVTQMGQEVILRCVPISNHLYFYWYRQILGQKVEFLVSFYNNEISEKSEIFDDQFSVERPDGSNFTLKIRSTKLEDSAMYFCASSERGNTIYFGEGSWLTVV.